The T cell receptor beta chain described here comes from a study of shared clonotypes between healthy human individuals. Study in general: Researchers assigned three CD4 naive, three CD4 memory, two CD8 naive and one CD8 memory plate to each donor. Findings and caveats of the study: Across a handful of donors, naive CD4 shared around 5.4%, naive CD8 more than 3%, memory CD4 roughly 2.3%, memory CD8 around 0.36%. Clonotype sharing among donors likely depends on sequencing depth.

Germline V lookup: CDR1 LGHNA, CDR2 YSLEER. This CDR3 contains 17 residues. The J segment lost 4 bases and the V segment lost 4 bases, leaving 11 bases of the junction unmatched. Here immunoSEQ multiplex PCR was the method, and the copy in TCRdb shows in-frame clones only, minus some. Found here are about 680,000 clones, about 91% of them singletons; the top ten hold about 24%. The table lists this clone with a count of one. Antigen unknown. Cells designated naive CD8 were CD45RO-negative and were positively selected for CCR7, with terminally differentiated effector memory CD45RA+ cells excluded. The TCR sequence derives from a man younger than 40 in good health. The material sequenced was naive CD8+ T cells sorted from blood. The chain uses TRBV4-3 and TRBJ2-5; 11 nucleotides line up with TRBD2. The CDR3 DNA reads TGCGCCAGCAGCCCGGAGACTAGCGGGATAGAGGGAGAGACCCAGTACTTC. Its translation: CASSPETSGIEGETQYF.